The 24 T cell receptor beta chains below come from one sample, sequenced in a study of brain T cells in children with intractable seizures. Measured with immunoSEQ multiplex PCR; TCRdb has only the in-frame clones, and not every one. The data hold about 340,000 clones, with about 94% observed a single time. Regarding time point: blood from clinic visit 5 months post-surgery; TSC patient then seizure free. The material sequenced was peripheral blood, taken 4 to 5 months after surgery. The receptors were gathered from a boy in the first two years of life with tuberous sclerosis and intractable seizures.

The rearrangement uses TRBV7-9 and TRBJ1-4; no clear D gene. The V gene lost 5 bases and the J gene lost 0 bases, with 13 bases spanning the gap. Germline CDR1 is SEHNR and CDR2 is FQNEAQ (reference sequence). The CDR3 runs to 16 residues. The CDR3 nucleotides are TGTGCCAGCAGCCGAAGCGACACAGCAACTAATGAAAAACTGTTTTTT. This encodes CASSRSDTATNEKLFF.

The V gene is TRBV18, the J gene TRBJ2-7, with 9 bases matching TRBD1. The CDR3 is 16 amino acids. Germline V CDR1 and CDR2: KGHSH, LQKENI. With 3 bases clipped from V and 2 bases from J, the junction kept 8 bases outside the gene matches. The CDR3 nucleotides read TGTGCCAGCTCACCGGACAGGGGCGTTGGGGCCTACGAGCAGTACTTC. It encodes CASSPDRGVGAYEQYF.

This clone has only one observation. The final CDR3 position lacks the conserved phenylalanine or tryptophan, pointing to a likely read error. No DNA is shown, since the ends of the CDR3 on it are uncertain; the CDR3 is the one TCRdb lists. The CDR3 reads CASSSPLGLAVV. The genes are TRBV28 and TRBJ1-2. CDR1 and CDR2 from the germline V gene are MDHEN and SYDVKM. A total of 12 residues make up the CDR3, ends included.

As DNA, the CDR3 is TGTGCCAGCAACCAGGGCGAGACCCAGTACTTC. Translation gives CASNQGETQYF. J is TRBJ2-5 and V is TRBV2; the D gene is possibly TRBD1 (5 bases). This CDR3 is built from 11 residues. The germline V gene has CDR1 SNHLY and CDR2 FYNNEI. V was trimmed by 7 bases and J by 5 bases, leaving 8 bases between them. Supplemented by reference TRBV2 and TRBJ2-5, the full variable domain reads EPEVTQTPSHQVTQMGQEVILRCVPISNHLYFYWYRQILGQKVEFLVSFYNNEISEKSEIFDDQFSVERPDGSNFTLKIRSTKLEDSAMYFCASNQGETQYFGPGTRLLVL.

The genes are TRBV20-1 and TRBJ2-7; the match to TRBD1 covers 8 bases. CDR1 DFQATT and CDR2 SNEGSKA come from the germline V gene (reference sequence). This CDR3 region has 14 residues. V was pared by 3 bases and J by 4 bases, with 8 bases of the junction left unmatched. The chain's CDR3 is CSASAGGYSYEQYF. In nucleotides, the CDR3 is TGCAGTGCTAGTGCAGGGGGCTATAGTTACGAGCAGTACTTC.

This clone was seen a single time. This rearrangement joins TRBV7-9 to TRBJ2-7; the D is unclear. The CDR3 is 12 amino acids. CDR1 and CDR2 from the germline V gene are SEHNR and FQNEAQ (reference sequence). Trimming removed 1 base at V and 6 bases at J, with 7 bases between. CDR3 region: CASSLVAGEQYF. CDR3 DNA: TGTGCCAGCAGCTTAGTGGCAGGCGAGCAGTACTTC. The full variable domain, with the rest looked up from reference TRBV7-9 and TRBJ2-7, is DTGVSQNPRHKITKRGQNVTFRCDPISEHNRLYWYRQTLGQGPEFLTYFQNEAQLEKSRLLSDRFSAERPKGSFSTLEIQRTEQGDSAMYLCASSLVAGEQYFGPGTRLTVT.

The chain recombines TRBV6-5 with TRBJ2-7; TRBD1 might be the D (5 bases). Germline V lookup: CDR1 MNHEY, CDR2 SVGAGI. V lost 2 bases to trimming and J lost 3 bases, with 14 bases between them. CDR3 length equals 15 residues. The CDR3 protein is CASSYVGLRNYEQYF. In nucleotides, the CDR3 is TGTGCCAGCAGTTACGTGGGGCTCCGTAACTACGAGCAGTACTTC.

The chain employs TRBV25-1 and TRBJ2-3; no clear D gene. The CDR3 extends over 14 amino acids. From germline, CDR1 is MGHDK and CDR2 SYGVNS. Between the trimmed V and J ends, which lost 2 bases and 2 bases, there was a span of 8 bases. The CDR3 loop is CASSEARPTDTQYF. DNA of the CDR3: TGTGCCAGCAGTGAAGCGCGACCCACAGATACGCAGTATTTT.

The chain joins TRBV12-5 to TRBJ1-1; D remains ambiguous. The ends were cut back, 1 base at V and 4 bases at J, with 7 bases in the middle. The CDR3 extends over 13 amino acids. Germline loops: CDR1 LGHNT, CDR2 FRNRAP. CDR3 sequence reads: CASGLASGTEAFF. As DNA, the CDR3 is TGTGCTAGTGGTTTGGCCTCGGGCACTGAAGCTTTCTTT.

The chain has TRBV2 and TRBJ1-1; maybe TRBD1 (5 bases). This CDR3 spans 14 amino acids. V lost 7 bases, J lost 0 bases, and 12 bases lay in between. Germline-derived CDR1 and CDR2 are SNHLY and FYNNEI. Written as DNA, the CDR3 is TGTGCCAGCAATTACAGGAACTTGAACACTGAAGCTTTCTTT. Protein product: CASNYRNLNTEAFF.

The V call is TRBV2, the J call TRBJ1-3; no reliable D call. This CDR3 is 14 amino acids long. The V end was cut by 2 bases, the J end by 2 bases, with 7 bases between. CDR1 is SNHLY and CDR2 is FYNNEI in the germline V gene. As DNA, the CDR3 is TGTGCCAGCAGTGAAAGGATAGCTGGAAACACCATATATTTT. This translates into CASSERIAGNTIYF.

V gene TRBV4-1 combines with J gene TRBJ2-7, with a weak D call TRBD1 (6 bases). This CDR3 comprises 14 residues. Per germline, CDR1 MGHRA and CDR2 YSYEKL. V lost 5 bases, J lost 2 bases, and 13 bases lay in between. CDR3 DNA sequence: TGCGCCAGCAGCTTTCGGACAGCAGCCTACGAGCAGTACTTC. Translating it yields CASSFRTAAYEQYF.

The rearrangement joins TRBV27 to TRBJ2-3; D gene uncertain. Germline V gives CDR1 MNHEY, CDR2 SMNVEV (reference sequence). The CDR3 has 12 residues. Trimming removed 4 bases from V and 5 bases from J, with 7 bases in between. CDR3 region: CASSSLGDTQYF. Written as DNA, the CDR3 is TGTGCCAGCAGTTCTTTAGGAGATACGCAGTATTTT.

The rearrangement joins TRBV7-3 to TRBJ2-6; D gene unclear. V was pared by 2 bases and J by 0 bases, with 2 bases between. The CDR3 contains 14 residues. Germline V gene lookup returns CDR1 SGHTA and CDR2 FQGTGA. The CDR3 nucleotides are TGTGCCAGCAGCTTAGACTCTGGGGCCAACGTCCTGACTTTC. Its translation: CASSLDSGANVLTF.

This chain connects TRBV2 to TRBJ2-1; D possibly matches TRBD1 or TRBD2 (5 bases each). The germline V gene has CDR1 SNHLY and CDR2 FYNNEI. The V end lost 4 bases, the J end lost 7 bases, and 17 bases lay between the germline ends. This CDR3 comprises 15 residues. CDR3 in DNA: TGTGCCAGCAGTGGGTTCGGGGCTTCTATTAATGAGCAGTTCTTC. This codes for CASSGFGASINEQFF.

The genes are TRBV5-4 and TRBJ2-7; 8 nucleotides match TRBD1. The ends lost 0 bases at V and 4 bases at J; junction bases unmatched: 9. There are 16 residues in the CDR3. Germline CDR1 is SGHNT and CDR2 is YYREEE (reference sequence). CDR3 DNA sequence: TGTGCCAGCAGCTTGGTCTCAGCAGGGGGCGCGTACGAGCAGTACTTC. Translation gives CASSLVSAGGAYEQYF.

This chain connects TRBV5-1 to TRBJ2-7; TRBD1 agrees at 7 bases. The V and J ends lost 4 bases and 5 bases, in that order; junction bases with no gene match: 9. The germline V gene encodes CDR1 SGHRS and CDR2 YFSETQ. The CDR3 has 14 amino acids. CDR3 region: CASSLRQGWDEQYF. CDR3 bases: TGCGCCAGCAGCCTGAGACAGGGCTGGGACGAGCAGTACTTC.

Only one count was recorded for this clone. This sequence joins TRBV27 and TRBJ1-2; weak D call: TRBD1 (6 bases). Germline V CDR1 and CDR2: MNHEY, SMNVEV (reference sequence). Trimming took off 0 bases at V and 7 bases at J, with 9 bases between the two ends. The CDR3 runs to 13 residues. The CDR3: CASSLSLGGGYTF. The CDR3 nucleotides are TGTGCCAGCAGTTTATCGCTAGGGGGTGGCTACACCTTC.

The chain employs TRBV7-6 and TRBJ1-1, with 7 nucleotides matching TRBD1. J lost 1 base, V lost 4 bases, and 9 bases had no gene match. The CDR3 sequence is 16 residues long. Germline assignment: CDR1 SGHVS and CDR2 FNYEAQ. CDR3 sequence (DNA): TGTGCCAGCAGCTCGTTGCCAGGGGGGGCGAACACTGAAGCTTTCTTT. Translating gives CASSSLPGGANTEAFF.

This clone was recorded only once. J is TRBJ2-3 and V is TRBV5-1; D may be TRBD2 (5 bases). With 4 bases removed from V and 3 bases from J, the gap between germline ends came to 18 bases. The germline gives CDR1 SGHRS, CDR2 YFSETQ. This CDR3 comprises 16 residues. CDR3 in amino acids: CASSAGSRVRTDTQYF. The DNA for the CDR3 is TGCGCCAGCAGCGCGGGCTCGAGGGTGCGAACAGATACGCAGTATTTT.

The rearrangement links TRBV7-9 to TRBJ2-3; D gene unclear. CDR1 and CDR2 from the germline V gene are SEHNR and FQNEAQ (reference sequence). The CDR3 is made up of 15 amino acids. Deletions cut 5 bases from V and 6 bases from J, with 18 bases between. CDR3 nucleotide sequence: TGTGCCAGCAGCGATCCACCTAGAAAGATGGATACGCAGTATTTT. Translation gives CASSDPPRKMDTQYF.

The rearrangement uses TRBV30 and TRBJ2-5; tentatively, D is TRBD1 (6 bases). Germline V lookup: CDR1 GTSNPN, CDR2 SVGIG (reference sequence). V was trimmed by 5 bases and J by 1 base, leaving 20 bases between them. This CDR3 has 16 amino acids. CDR3 DNA: TGTGCCTGGGGTACTAGGGGTGACAGGCCCCAAGAGACCCAGTACTTC. It encodes CAWGTRGDRPQETQYF.

The J gene is TRBJ2-7, the V gene TRBV25-1; the D is unclear. The CDR3 contains 14 residues. Germline V gene sequence: CDR1 MGHDK, CDR2 SYGVNS. V shed 4 bases and J shed 2 bases, with 12 bases lying between them. CDR3: CASSAHLKTYEQYF. In DNA form, the CDR3 reads TGTGCCAGCAGTGCACACCTGAAAACCTACGAGCAGTACTTC.

Comments on this clone: The sample carries other DNA sequences with the same CDR3. This sequence joins TRBV5-1 and TRBJ1-1, with D hard to call. Trimming pared 6 bases from V and 4 bases from J, leaving 7 bases between. The CDR3 sequence is 11 residues long. Germline values: CDR1 SGHRS, CDR2 YFSETQ. This chain's CDR3 is CASIGSTEAFF. The DNA of the CDR3 is TGCGCCAGCATTGGCAGCACTGAAGCTTTCTTT.